This T cell receptor (beta chain) was obtained from a study of blood T cell repertoires in COVID-19. Whole-study context: Researchers got acute and convalescent COVID-19 samples from the United States, Italy and Spain. Nucleic acid was either cDNA or gDNA, and it came from T cells, B-cell-depleted T cells, or PBMCs.

Profiled with immunoSEQ multiplex PCR; TCRdb holds only in-frame clones, not every one. This table holds around 250,000 clones, roughly 90% found once. Per germline, CDR1 WSHSY and CDR2 SAAADI. V was pared by 3 bases and J by 5 bases, with 25 bases between. The CDR3 has 18 amino acids. This sequence was found in a man aged 30 to 39 who had recovered from COVID-19. Sequences were obtained from peripheral blood. The chain employs TRBV10-2 and TRBJ1-2; a weak D match, TRBD1 (6 bases). DNA of the CDR3: TGCGCCAGCAGTGAAAATCGCTTATTGAGGGGGATTACTTATGGCTACACCTTC. Translation: CASSENRLLRGITYGYTF.